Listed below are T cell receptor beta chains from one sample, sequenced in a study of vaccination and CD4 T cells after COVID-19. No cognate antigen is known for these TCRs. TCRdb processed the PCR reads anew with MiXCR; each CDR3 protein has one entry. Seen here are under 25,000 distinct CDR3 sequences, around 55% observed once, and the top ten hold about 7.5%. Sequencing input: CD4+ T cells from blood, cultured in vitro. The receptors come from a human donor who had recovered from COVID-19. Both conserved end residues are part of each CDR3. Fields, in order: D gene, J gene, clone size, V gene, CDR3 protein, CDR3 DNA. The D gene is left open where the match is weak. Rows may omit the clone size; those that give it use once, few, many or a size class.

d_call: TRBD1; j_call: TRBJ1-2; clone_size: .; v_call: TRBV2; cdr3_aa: CASSEEDRGLYYGYTF; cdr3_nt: TGTGCCAGCAGTGAAGAAGACAGGGGGCTATACTATGGCTACACCTTC
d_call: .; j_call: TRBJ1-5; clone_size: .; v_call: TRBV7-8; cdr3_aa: CASSFLEGQNQPQHF; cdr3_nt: TGTGCCAGCAGCTTCCTGGAGGGGCAGAATCAGCCCCAGCATTTT
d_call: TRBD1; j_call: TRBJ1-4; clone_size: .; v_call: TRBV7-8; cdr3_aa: CASSSRQGINEKLFF; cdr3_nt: TGTGCCAGCAGCTCTCGACAGGGCATAAATGAAAAACTGTTTTTT
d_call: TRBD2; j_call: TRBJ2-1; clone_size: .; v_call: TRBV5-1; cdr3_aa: CASSLGTSGNTNEQFF; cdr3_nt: TGCGCCAGCAGCTTGGGGACTAGCGGGAATACCAATGAGCAGTTCTTC
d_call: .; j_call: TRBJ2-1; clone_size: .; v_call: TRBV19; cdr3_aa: CATLRGGAQGYNEQFF; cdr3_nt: TGTGCTACCCTTAGAGGGGGGGCCCAGGGCTACAATGAGCAGTTCTTC
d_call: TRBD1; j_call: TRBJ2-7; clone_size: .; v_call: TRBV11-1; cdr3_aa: CASSLEDRASYEQYF; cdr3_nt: TGTGCCAGCAGCTTAGAGGACAGGGCCTCCTACGAGCAGTACTTC
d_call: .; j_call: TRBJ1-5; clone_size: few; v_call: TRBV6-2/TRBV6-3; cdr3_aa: CASSYSEGPQHF; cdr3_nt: TGTGCCAGCAGTTACAGTGAGGGGCCCCAGCATTTT
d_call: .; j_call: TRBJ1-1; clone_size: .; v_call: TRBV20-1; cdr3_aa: CSARDPGRNTEAFF; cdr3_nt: TGCAGTGCTAGAGATCCAGGGAGAAACACTGAAGCTTTCTTT
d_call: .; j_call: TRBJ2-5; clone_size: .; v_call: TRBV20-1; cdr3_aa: CSARDPTETQYF; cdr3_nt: TGCAGTGCTAGAGATCCTACAGAGACCCAGTACTTC
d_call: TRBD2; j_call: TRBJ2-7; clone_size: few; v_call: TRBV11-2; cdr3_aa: CASSPKLRLAGASREQYF; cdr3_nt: TGTGCCAGCAGCCCAAAACTCAGACTAGCGGGAGCCTCAAGGGAGCAGTACTTC
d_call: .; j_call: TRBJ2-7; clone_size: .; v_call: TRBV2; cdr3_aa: CASSVLFPYEQYF; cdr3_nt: TGTGCCAGCAGTGTTCTATTCCCCTACGAGCAGTACTTC
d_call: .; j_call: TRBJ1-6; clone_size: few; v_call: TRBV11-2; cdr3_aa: CASSLDYSYNSPLHF; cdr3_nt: TGTGCCAGCAGCTTAGATTACTCATATAATTCACCCCTCCACTTT
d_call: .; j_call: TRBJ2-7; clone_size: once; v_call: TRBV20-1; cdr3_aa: CSARGALLGEQYF; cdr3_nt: TGCAGTGCTAGGGGGGCCTTGTTAGGCGAGCAGTACTTC
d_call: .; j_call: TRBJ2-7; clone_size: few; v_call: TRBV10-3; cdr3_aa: CAISGSYEQYF; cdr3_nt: TGTGCCATCTCCGGGAGCTACGAGCAGTACTTC
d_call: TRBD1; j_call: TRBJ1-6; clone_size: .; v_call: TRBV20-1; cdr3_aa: CSARETGTGDSPLHF; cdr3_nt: TGCAGTGCTAGAGAGACCGGGACAGGTGATTCACCCCTCCACTTT
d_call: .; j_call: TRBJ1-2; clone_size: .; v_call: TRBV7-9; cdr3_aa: CASSGRAMNYGYTF; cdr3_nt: TGTGCCAGCAGCGGACGGGCGATGAACTATGGCTACACCTTC
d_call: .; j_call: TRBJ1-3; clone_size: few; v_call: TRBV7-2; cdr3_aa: CASSLRFSGNTIYF; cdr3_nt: TGTGCCAGCAGCTTACGGTTCTCTGGAAACACCATATATTTT
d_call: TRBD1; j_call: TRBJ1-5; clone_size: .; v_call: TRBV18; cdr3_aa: CASSPAGRGRNQPQHF; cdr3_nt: TGTGCCAGCTCACCGGCCGGAAGGGGGCGTAATCAGCCCCAGCATTTT
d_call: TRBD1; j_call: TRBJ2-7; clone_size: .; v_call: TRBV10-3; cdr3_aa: CAISSTGGFDEQYF; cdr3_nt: TGTGCCATCAGCAGCACAGGGGGCTTTGACGAGCAGTACTTC
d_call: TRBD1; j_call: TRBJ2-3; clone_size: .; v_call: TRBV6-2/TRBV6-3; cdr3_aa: CASSSWTGGTDTQYF; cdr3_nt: TGTGCCAGCAGTTCCTGGACAGGGGGCACAGATACGCAGTATTTT
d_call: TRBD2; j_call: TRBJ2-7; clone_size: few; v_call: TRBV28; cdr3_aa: CASSPPGGAIYEQYF; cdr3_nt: TGTGCCAGCAGTCCCCCCGGGGGGGCCATCTACGAGCAGTACTTC
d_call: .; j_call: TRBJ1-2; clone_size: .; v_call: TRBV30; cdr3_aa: CAWSQGPGGGYTF; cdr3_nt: TGTGCCTGGAGCCAAGGACCGGGGGGTGGCTACACCTTC
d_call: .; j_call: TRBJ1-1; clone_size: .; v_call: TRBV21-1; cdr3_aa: CASSPRVEAFF; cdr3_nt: TGTGCCAGCAGCCCCAGGGTCGAAGCTTTCTTT
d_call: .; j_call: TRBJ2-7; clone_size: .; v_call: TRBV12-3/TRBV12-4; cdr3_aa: CASSSRYEQYF; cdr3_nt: TGTGCCAGCAGTAGCCGCTACGAGCAGTACTTC
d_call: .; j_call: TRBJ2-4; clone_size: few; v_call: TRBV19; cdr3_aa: CASSIRLEGGFIQYF; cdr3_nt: TGTGCCAGTAGTATAAGACTAGAGGGGGGGTTTATTCAGTACTTC
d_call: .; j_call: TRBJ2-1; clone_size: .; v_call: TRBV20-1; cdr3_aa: CSALYNEQFF; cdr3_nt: TGCAGTGCTCTATACAATGAGCAGTTCTTC
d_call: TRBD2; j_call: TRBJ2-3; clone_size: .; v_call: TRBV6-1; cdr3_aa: CASKGAGRGTDTQYF; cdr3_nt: TGTGCCAGCAAGGGAGCGGGGCGGGGCACAGATACGCAGTATTTT
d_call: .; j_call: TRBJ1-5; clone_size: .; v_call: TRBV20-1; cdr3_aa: CSASQGFNQPQHF; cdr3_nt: TGCAGTGCTTCTCAGGGTTTCAATCAGCCCCAGCATTTT
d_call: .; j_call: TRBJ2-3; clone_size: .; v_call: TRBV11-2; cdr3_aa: CASSSGTSYSTDTQYF; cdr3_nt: TGTGCCAGCAGTTCCGGGACATCCTATAGCACAGATACGCAGTATTTT
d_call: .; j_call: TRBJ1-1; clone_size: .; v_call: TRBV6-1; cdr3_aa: CASSGGGIRAFF; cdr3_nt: TGTGCCAGCAGTGGAGGGGGGATTCGAGCTTTCTTT
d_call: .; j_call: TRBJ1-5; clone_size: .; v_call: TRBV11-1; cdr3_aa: CASSLNNDQPQHF; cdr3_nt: TGTGCCAGCAGCTTAAACAATGATCAGCCCCAGCATTTT
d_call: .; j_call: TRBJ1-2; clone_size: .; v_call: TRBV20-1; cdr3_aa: CSSTQTGYRNYGYTF; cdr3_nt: TGCAGTTCGACCCAGACTGGTTACCGAAACTATGGCTACACCTTC
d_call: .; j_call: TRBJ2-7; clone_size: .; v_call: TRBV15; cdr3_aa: CATSRDYQPYEQYF; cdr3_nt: TGTGCCACCAGCAGAGATTACCAACCCTACGAGCAGTACTTC
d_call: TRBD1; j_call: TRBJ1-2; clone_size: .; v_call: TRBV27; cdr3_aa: CASSPTGGGYTF; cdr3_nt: TGTGCCAGCAGTCCTACAGGGGGTGGCTACACCTTC
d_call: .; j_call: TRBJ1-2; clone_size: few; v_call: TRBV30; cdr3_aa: CASRRGANYGYTF; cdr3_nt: TGTGCCTCCCGCAGGGGAGCTAACTATGGCTACACCTTC
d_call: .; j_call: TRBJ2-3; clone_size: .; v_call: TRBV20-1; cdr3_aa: CSASPQDTQYF; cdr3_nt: TGCAGTGCTAGCCCGCAGGATACGCAGTATTTT
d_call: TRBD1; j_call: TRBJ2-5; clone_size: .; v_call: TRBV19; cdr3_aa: CASSTPPGQGGETQYF; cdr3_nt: TGTGCCAGTAGTACGCCTCCGGGACAGGGTGGAGAGACCCAGTACTTC
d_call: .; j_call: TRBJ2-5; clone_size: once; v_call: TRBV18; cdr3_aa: CASSPGETQYF; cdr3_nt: TGTGCCAGCTCACCGGGAGAGACCCAGTACTTC
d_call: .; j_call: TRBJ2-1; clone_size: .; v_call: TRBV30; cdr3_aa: CAWSGQVSLYPEFF; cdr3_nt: TGTGCCTGGAGTGGACAGGTCTCGCTCTATCCCGAGTTCTTC
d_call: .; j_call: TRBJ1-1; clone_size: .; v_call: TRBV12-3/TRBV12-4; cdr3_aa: CASSFDRLNTEAFF; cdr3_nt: TGTGCCAGCAGTTTCGACAGATTGAACACTGAAGCTTTCTTT
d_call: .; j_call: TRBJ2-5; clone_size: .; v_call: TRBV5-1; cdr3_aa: CASSLESGQETQYF; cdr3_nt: TGCGCCAGCAGCTTGGAAAGCGGCCAAGAGACCCAGTACTTC
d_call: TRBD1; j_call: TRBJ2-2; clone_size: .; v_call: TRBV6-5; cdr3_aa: CASSYSMGQGFPGELFF; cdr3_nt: TGTGCCAGCAGTTACTCGATGGGACAGGGCTTTCCCGGGGAGCTGTTTTTT
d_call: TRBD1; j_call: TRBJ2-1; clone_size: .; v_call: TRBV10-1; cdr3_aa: CASSSGTGANNEQFF; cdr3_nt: TGCGCCAGCAGTAGCGGGACAGGGGCCAACAATGAGCAGTTCTTC
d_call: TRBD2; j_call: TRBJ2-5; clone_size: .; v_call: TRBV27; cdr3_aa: CASSTNGRRQETQYF; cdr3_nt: TGTGCCAGCAGTACCAACGGGAGGCGGCAAGAGACCCAGTACTTC
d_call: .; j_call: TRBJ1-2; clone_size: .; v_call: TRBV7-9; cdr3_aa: CASSLVPVWSYYGYTF; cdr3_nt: TGTGCCAGCAGCTTGGTGCCTGTCTGGTCTTACTATGGCTACACCTTC
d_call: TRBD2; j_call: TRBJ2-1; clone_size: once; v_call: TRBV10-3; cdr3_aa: CAISGGRLDNEQFF; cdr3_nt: TGTGCCATCAGTGGCGGGAGGCTCGACAATGAGCAGTTCTTC